This entry lists 6 T cell receptor beta chains sequenced from one sample in a study of pediatric ulcerative colitis. Using immunoSEQ multiplex PCR, the repertoire was profiled, and TCRdb retains in-frame clones only, with some absent. Of tens of thousands of clones listed, about 87% were seen once; the top ten hold around 1.5%. Input material: blood. The receptors were gathered from a boy aged 5-17 years who was a control in a study of pediatric ulcerative colitis.

The rearrangement links TRBV28 to TRBJ2-7, with TRBD1 as a possible D gene (5 bases). V was pared by 10 bases and J by 5 bases, with 15 bases between. Germline CDR1 and CDR2: MDHEN and SYDVKM. The CDR3 spans 12 residues. The DNA of the CDR3 is TGTGCCACCAGGGTCTACAACGACGAGCAGTACTTC. It encodes CATRVYNDEQYF.

The chain joins TRBV28 to TRBJ2-7; weak D call: TRBD2 (6 bases). Germline V gene data show CDR1 as MDHEN and CDR2 as SYDVKM. The CDR3 is made up of 20 amino acids. Trimming took off 6 bases at V and 0 bases at J, with 30 bases between the two ends. The CDR3 is CASSQSPSLWTTPHSYEQYF. The CDR3 DNA sequence: TGTGCCAGCAGCCAATCCCCTTCGCTTTGGACTACTCCACACTCCTACGAGCAGTACTTC.

V usage is TRBV6-6 and J usage is TRBJ1-6; D might be TRBD1 (6 bases). The length of the CDR3 is 15 residues. Germline V gene lookup returns CDR1 MNHNY and CDR2 SVGAGI (reference sequence). The ends were cut back, 2 bases at V and 4 bases at J, with 9 bases in the middle. The CDR3 is CASSYAGEYNSPLHF. Written as DNA, the CDR3 is TGTGCCAGCAGTTACGCAGGGGAGTATAATTCACCCCTCCACTTT.

This clone was observed once. The chain carries TRBV28 and TRBJ1-1, with 10 positions matching TRBD1. The CDR3 is 15 amino acids. The V and J ends lost 5 bases and 3 bases, in that order; junction bases with no gene match: 6. Germline CDR1 and CDR2: MDHEN and SYDVKM. The CDR3, as DNA: TGTGCCAGCAGTACGACAGGGGGCGCACACACTGAAGCTTTCTTT. Protein product: CASSTTGGAHTEAFF.

The table lists this clone with a count of one. The chain is built from TRBV14 and TRBJ1-6, with D hard to call. The germline gives CDR1 SGHDN, CDR2 FVKESK. V was shortened by 2 bases and J by 6 bases, with 11 bases between the two germline ends. The CDR3 runs 15 residues. CDR3 DNA: TGTGCCAGCAGCCAAAAATTAAGGTCTAATTCACCCCTCCACTTT. Translation: CASSQKLRSNSPLHF.

This chain connects TRBV10-3 to TRBJ2-5, with D perhaps matching TRBD2 (6 bases). CDR1 and CDR2 (germline): ENHRY, SYGVKD. V was clipped by 2 bases and J by 2 bases, with 15 bases between them. The CDR3 spans 16 residues. The CDR3 is CAISEATAEGQETQYF. In DNA form, the CDR3 reads TGTGCCATCAGTGAGGCGACAGCGGAGGGGCAAGAGACCCAGTACTTC.